This T cell receptor beta chain came from a study of T-cell reconstitution after alpha-beta-depleted transplantation in children. Preparation of the TCRbeta library involved a method that used unique molecular identifiers. TCRdb processed the PCR reads anew with MiXCR; each CDR3 protein has one entry. The data contain about 230,000 distinct CDR3 sequences, 9.7% of them singletons. This CDR3 has 16 residues. Trimming removed 0 bases at V and 2 bases at J, with 15 bases between. The V gene's germline CDR1 is SGHRS and CDR2 YFSETQ. This clonotype was counted ten times or more. The clonotype comes from a human donor who donated a stem cell graft to a child with SCID. This rearrangement joins TRBV5-1 to TRBJ2-7, with D tentatively TRBD1 (6 bases). Sequences were derived from PBMCs from the stem cell graft donor, sampled from the stem cell graft. The CDR3 bases are TGCGCCAGCAGCTTGGCCTCGGGTCCAGGGGCCTACGAGCAGTACTTC. This translates into CASSLASGPGAYEQYF.